This T cell receptor beta chain emerged from a study of long-term antiretroviral therapy in people with HIV (dated by TCRdb to 2022 to 2024). About the full investigation: The earliest samples were collected approximately a decade before the 2015 WHO recommendation for immediate ART, a period when ART was typically delayed until CD4 counts fell. Test extractions of a monoclonal T-cell line alongside approximately 34 polyclonal samples showed no cross-contamination during QIAcube processing. Whether ART initiation and durable HIV suppression were associated with changes in peripheral blood TRB repertoire composition and diversity was tested in a retrospective serial study. Of the 30 participants with HIV, some 12 were female. A total of fewer than 200 cryopreserved PBMC samples were contributed to the cohort by 30 adults with confirmed HIV infection, with samples collected serially over a mean of approximately six years (range 1-12). The investigation overall reported the following: Expanded TRB clones identified before ART initiation dominated the repertoire at all time points, although this dominance fluctuated and declined in many PLHIV after ART. Because cell numbers in pre-ART samples were limited, unsorted PBMC were profiled instead of sorted CD4+ and CD8+ T cells. Inferences about post-ART repertoire changes were limited because no data were available on ART adherence, viral resistance or therapy changes. Samples dated from about 2004 to 2018, and the ART regimens used may be less effective than current ones. HIV repertoires had narrower CDR3 length ranges than controls, and the network structure suggested an antigen-experienced repertoire that shifted only slightly toward naive after ART. Limited PBMC availability meant only the TCR beta chain was sequenced, without alpha chain pairing. A significant increase in TRB diversity was found to be associated with ART initiation, although TRB diversity was observed to remain significantly below that of transplant donor controls even after long-term ART.

The immunoSEQ hsTCRB v3.0 assay was used at survey level resolution to sequence the TRB variable region. TRB sequencing targeted a depth of about 40,000-55,000 T-cell genomes per sample. TRB libraries were pooled and sequenced on an Illumina MiSeq using a v3 150-cycle kit. Turning to the authors' computational methods: Repertoire analysis was performed in R inside a reproducible Nextflow workflow that covered QC, data transformation and analysis. LymphoSeq2, an R package for exploring AIRR-Seq data, was used to implement the custom analyses. After excluding a few samples that yielded fewer than 5000 total TRB sequences, fewer than 200 HIV repertoires remained for analysis. Of the roughly 190 retained HIV repertoires, 59 were collected before and about 130 after ART initiation. Repertoires were downsampled to 5000 TRB nucleotide sequences, and summary statistics were averaged over 100 downsampling iterations. The analysis kept only TRB sequences whose CDR3 regions were at least seven amino acids long. Two measures captured diversity: a Shannon entropy-derived clonality score and the Gini coefficient. In the repertoire networks, any two of the top 5000 CDR3 amino acid sequences were connected whenever the two sequences differed by an edit distance of one. GLIPH2 predicted antigen specificity groups and MHC restriction for TRB CDR3 amino acid sequences. CDR3 amino acid sequences were matched against VDJdb and McPAS-TCR to flag known CMV, EBV, HIV or tissue antigen associations. Pre-ART, post-ART and control groups were compared with Wilcoxon signed-rank tests and Holm-Bonferroni correction. TCRdb mirrors the immuneACCESS table, restricted to in-frame sequences. Some clones are absent from its copies; in checked studies, under half trace to an unresolved V gene, and the reason for the others is unknown. V and J calls and clone size are those listed in that table; D and trimming were worked out from the DNA. Across this sample there are 17,000 or so clones, with around 77% seen only once. The ten largest clones take up 15% of the sample.

Worth noting for this clone: No antigen is known for it. No quality values exist for individual bases; no much larger clone is one base distant.

Inclusion was restricted to participants for whom at least one PBMC sample before ART initiation and at least two post-ART samples were available. Treatment was received in the United States of America by all participants with HIV. Cryopreserved samples of roughly 0.95-10 million PBMC were thawed and washed before DNA extraction. At the time of the earliest PBMC sample for each participant with HIV, ages ranged from 23 to 54 years. Per participant, PBMC samples came from 1-4 timepoints prior to ART initiation and 2-8 timepoints following ART initiation, for a median of 7 samples. Serial HIV viral load, CD4+ T-cell count, ART history and demographic data were obtained for every participant. A Qiagen kit on a QIAcube was used to extract genomic DNA from unsorted PBMC, with samples processed in batches of 12. The V and J ends are trimmed by 4 bases and 7 bases, leaving 15 bases between them. Reading the germline V gene gives CDR1 SGHNT and CDR2 YENEEA. The CDR3 spans 14 residues, from the cysteine through the phenylalanine. Left in the record is the CDR3 DNA by itself, 42 bases read in frame from the first base.

The chain employs TRBV11-3 and TRBJ2-3; the D gene is not confidently resolved. The clonotype originates from a man aged 25-45 years with HIV. The specimen was unsorted PBMCs, collected roughly 2.1 years before starting antiretroviral therapy. The CDR3 corresponds to CASSSTTGPNTQYF. At the DNA level, the sequence is TGTGCCAGCAGCTCTACTACCGGGCCGAATACGCAGTATTTT.